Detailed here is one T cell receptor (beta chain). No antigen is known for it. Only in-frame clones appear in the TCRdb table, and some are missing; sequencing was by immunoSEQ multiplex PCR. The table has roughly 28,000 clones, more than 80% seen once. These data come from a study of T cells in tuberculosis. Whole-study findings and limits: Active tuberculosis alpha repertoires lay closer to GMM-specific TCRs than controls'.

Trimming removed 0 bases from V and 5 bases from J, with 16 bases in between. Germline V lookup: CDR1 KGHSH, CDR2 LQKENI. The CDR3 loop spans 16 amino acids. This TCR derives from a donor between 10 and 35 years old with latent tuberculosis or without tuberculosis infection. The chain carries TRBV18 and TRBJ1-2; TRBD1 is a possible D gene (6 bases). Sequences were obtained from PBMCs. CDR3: CASSPPSRGTNYGYTF. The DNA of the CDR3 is TGTGCCAGCTCACCACCTTCCCGAGGGACAAATTATGGCTACACCTTC.